These 7 T cell receptor beta chains were all obtained from the same sample, sequenced in a study of blood T cell repertoires in COVID-19. Clones were read by immunoSEQ multiplex PCR, and TCRdb kept only the in-frame ones, dropping some. This table has 95,000 to 150,000 clones, around 90% appearing once. Sequenced sample: peripheral blood. Receptors originate from a woman aged 45 to 65 with active or convalescent COVID-19.

A few counts support this clone. The chain has TRBV30 and TRBJ1-2; D remains ambiguous. Germline CDR1 and CDR2: GTSNPN and SVGIG (reference sequence). V lost 4 bases and J 8 bases, leaving 17 bases between the germline ends. The CDR3 loop spans 13 amino acids. CDR3 amino acids: CAWKSPRAGGYTF. CDR3 coding DNA: TGTGCCTGGAAGTCTCCCCGAGCGGGAGGCTACACCTTC.

The V and J genes are TRBV3-1 (or the pseudogene TRBV3-2) and TRBJ2-2; D gene ambiguous. This CDR3 is built from 12 residues. From germline, CDR1 is LGHDT and CDR2 YNNKEL (reference sequence). V lost 1 base, J lost 7 bases, and 4 bases lay in between. The CDR3 protein is CASSQVIGELFF. The CDR3 bases are TGTGCCAGCAGCCAAGTAATCGGGGAGCTGTTTTTT.

This clone has just a few counts. The chain combines TRBV28 with TRBJ1-5, with D perhaps TRBD1 (5 bases). Germline lookup yields CDR1 MDHEN and CDR2 SYDVKM. The CDR3 contains 15 residues. Trimming cost V 2 bases and J 2 bases, with 10 bases left between them. Written as DNA, the CDR3 is TGTGCCAGCAGTTTAGGGGGGTTGGGCAATCAGCCCCAGCATTTT. Protein product: CASSLGGLGNQPQHF.

The CDR3 bases are TGTGCCAGCAGCCGGCTAGCGGGATACAATGAGCAGTTCTTC. Translated, it gives CASSRLAGYNEQFF. The chain is built from TRBV7-2 and TRBJ2-1, with 9 bases identical to TRBD2. There are 14 residues in the CDR3. J gave up 4 bases and V 5 bases, and 3 bases lay outside the gene matches. Germline CDR1 SGHTA, CDR2 FQGNSA.

The rearrangement uses TRBV28 and TRBJ1-1; 8 nucleotides match TRBD1. V shed 6 bases, J shed 5 bases, and the junction held 5 bases outside the gene matches. The CDR3 extends over 13 amino acids. The germline V gene has CDR1 MDHEN and CDR2 SYDVKM. CDR3 sequence: CASRAGGGTEAFF. CDR3 coding DNA: TGTGCCAGCAGGGCAGGGGGCGGAACTGAAGCTTTCTTT.

This chain connects TRBV28 to TRBJ1-1, with 8 bases that match TRBD1. J lost 4 bases, V lost 6 bases, and 7 bases had no gene match. The CDR3 runs 14 residues. Germline V CDR1 and CDR2: MDHEN, SYDVKM. The CDR3 here is CASRIDRGGTEAFF. As DNA, the CDR3 is TGTGCCAGCAGGATTGACAGGGGAGGCACTGAAGCTTTCTTT.

V and J are TRBV3-1 (or the pseudogene TRBV3-2) and TRBJ2-6, with 9 bases identical to TRBD1. The junction had 4 bases not matched to a gene; V was cut back by 4 bases and J by 0 bases. The CDR3 totals 17 residues. Germline V gene lookup returns CDR1 LGHDT and CDR2 YNNKEL (reference sequence). Written as DNA, the CDR3 is TGTGCCAGCAGCCTGGACAGGGGACTCTCTGGGGCCAACGTCCTGACTTTC. It specifies CASSLDRGLSGANVLTF.